Sequencing of this TCR beta chain was carried out in a study of CXCR3-negative and CXCR3-positive naive CD8 T cells. CDR3 length equals 15 residues. The germline gives CDR1 LNHNV, CDR2 YYDKDF (reference sequence). Carrying UMI labels, the TRB cDNA libraries were prepared through 5' RACE. TCRdb processed the 5' RACE reads again and assigns one entry to each CDR3 protein, with no DNA. This sample contains thousands of distinct CDR3 sequences. In regard to this clonotype: Its target is not known.

Study-wide points: CXCR3 expression dropped partially after cryopreservation, and most assays relied on fresh PBMCs. Compared with CXCR3-negative naive cells, CXCR3-positive naive cells showed more hydrophobic TRB CDR3s.

CD45RO-CCR7+CD27+CD95- expression identified naive CD8+ T cells. The sample taken for sequencing was naive CXCR3- CD8+ T cells from blood. Subset here: CD45RO-CCR7+CD27+CD95- naive CD8+ T cells lacking CXCR3 (TNR3-). The receptor's source is a human donor in good health. Some clones in this sample may be carry-over from other donors' samples. This chain uses TRBV15 with TRBJ1-6; without DNA, the TCRdb call of TRBD1 cannot be checked. CDR3 loop: CATRGMGQENSPLHF.